Following are 22 T cell receptor beta chains from one sample sequenced in a study of T cell clonotyping in hematopoietic cell transplantation. Using immunoSEQ multiplex PCR, the repertoire was profiled, and TCRdb retains in-frame clones only, with some absent. Of roughly 5,300 clones listed, roughly four fifths are singletons. The material sequenced was peripheral blood mononuclear cells, taken 100 days after allogeneic stem cell transplant. The receptors were sampled from a male patient between 60 and 69 years old who had an allogeneic stem cell transplant, so T cells may come from the graft donor. Some clones in this sample may be carry-over from other donors' samples.

The chain links TRBV27 to TRBJ2-5; 7 bases line up with TRBD2. The germline V gene has CDR1 MNHEY and CDR2 SMNVEV (reference sequence). Losses at the gene ends were 5 bases for V and 5 bases for J; bases not matched to a gene: 11. CDR3 length: 15 amino acids. The CDR3, as DNA: TGTGCCAGCAGTACCTGGTCGCGGCGGGAGGAGACCCAGTACTTC. The encoded protein is CASSTWSRREETQYF.

This clone was seen a handful of times. The genes are TRBV4-3 and TRBJ1-5, with D maybe TRBD1 (6 bases). Germline-derived CDR1 and CDR2 are LGHNA and YSLEER. V lost 0 bases and J lost 5, with 11 bases in between. This CDR3 contains 15 residues. CDR3 DNA: TGCGCCAGCAGCCAAGATGGGGCAGGGGATCAGCCCCAGCATTTT. This translates into CASSQDGAGDQPQHF.

The count of this clone is one. V and J are TRBV6-6 and TRBJ2-1; D is uncertain. The germline CDR1 and CDR2 sequences are MNHNY and SVGAGI (reference sequence). Trimming removed 5 bases at V and 7 bases at J, with 15 bases between. CDR3 length: 14 residues. The CDR3 spells CASSHSAGRNEQFF. CDR3 coding DNA: TGTGCCAGCAGTCATTCGGCTGGGCGGAATGAGCAGTTCTTC.

In this sample, this clone turned up a few times. V and J are TRBV2 and TRBJ2-3; no clear D. Trimming stripped 5 bases from V and 0 bases from J, with 12 bases between. Germline CDR1 is SNHLY and CDR2 is FYNNEI. This CDR3 has 15 residues. CDR3 coding DNA: TGTGCCAGCAGTAGGACGGTTTCTAGCACAGATACGCAGTATTTT. Translating it yields CASSRTVSSTDTQYF.

V is TRBV27 and J is TRBJ1-6; D gene ambiguous. The V end was cut by 5 bases, the J end by 0 bases, with 11 bases between. The CDR3 spans 16 residues. Germline V lookup: CDR1 MNHEY, CDR2 SMNVEV (reference sequence). The CDR3 loop reads CASSVMGNSYNSPLHF. The CDR3 region has the DNA TGTGCCAGCAGTGTTATGGGGAACTCCTATAATTCACCCCTCCACTTT.

The chain is built from TRBV5-5 and TRBJ2-1, with TRBD2 matching 12 bases. This CDR3 comprises 16 residues. The germline V gene has CDR1 SGHKS and CDR2 YYEKEE (reference sequence). The V and J ends lost 4 bases and 7 bases, in that order; junction bases with no gene match: 9. CDR3 nucleotides: TGTGCCAGCAGCCCAACGACTAGCGGGAGTGGTAATGAGCAGTTCTTC. It yields the protein CASSPTTSGSGNEQFF.

This chain joins TRBV28 and TRBJ1-1; tentative D call: TRBD1 (6 bases). Germline lookup yields CDR1 MDHEN and CDR2 SYDVKM. The germline V and J ends were trimmed by 8 bases and 4 bases, with 11 bases remaining between them. The CDR3 extends over 12 amino acids. Here the CDR3 reads CASGGGSTEAFF. DNA of the CDR3: TGTGCCAGCGGAGGGGGTAGCACTGAAGCTTTCTTT.

There are a few counts of this clone. This chain links TRBV5-1 with TRBJ2-1; 8 bases agree with TRBD2. Germline CDR1 is SGHRS and CDR2 is YFSETQ. The CDR3 is 17 amino acids. V lost 5 bases to trimming and J lost 0 bases; unmatched junction nucleotides: 10. CDR3 in amino acids: CASRRDGSGSSYNEQFF. The CDR3 nucleotides read TGCGCCAGCAGGCGGGACGGGAGCGGGAGCTCCTACAATGAGCAGTTCTTC. Supplemented by reference TRBV5-1 and TRBJ2-1, the full variable domain reads KAGVTQTPRYLIKTRGQQVTLSCSPISGHRSVSWYQQTPGQGLQFLFEYFSETQRNKGNFPGRFSGRQFSNSRSEMNVSTLELGDSALYLCASRRDGSGSSYNEQFFGPGTRLTVL.

This clone was seen only a few times. The chain uses TRBV18 and TRBJ2-7; D gene uncertain. V lost 3 bases, J lost 2 bases, and 2 bases lay in between. This CDR3 spans 11 amino acids. Per germline, CDR1 KGHSH and CDR2 LQKENI. CDR3 bases: TGTGCCAGCTCACCTGCCTACGAGCAGTACTTC. Protein sequence: CASSPAYEQYF.

This sequence joins TRBV30 and TRBJ1-1; D ambiguous. Trimming took 1 base from V and 5 from J, leaving 14 bases between them. CDR3 length: 14 amino acids. CDR1 GTSNPN and CDR2 SVGIG come from the germline V gene (reference sequence). The CDR3 sequence is CAWSALSWGTEAFF. For the CDR3, the DNA is TGTGCCTGGAGTGCCCTCTCCTGGGGTACTGAAGCTTTCTTT.

The chain has TRBV28 and TRBJ2-2, with TRBD2 identical over 14 bases. Germline-derived CDR1 and CDR2 are MDHEN and SYDVKM. J lost 7 bases, V lost 5 bases, and 6 bases had no gene match. The CDR3 extends over 16 amino acids. In DNA, the CDR3 is TGTGCCAGCAGTCCCGGGACTAGCGGGAGAGGCGGGGAGCTGTTTTTT. Translation gives CASSPGTSGRGGELFF.

The chain employs TRBV13 and TRBJ1-1; possible D gene TRBD1, 5 bases. Germline CDR1 is PRHDT and CDR2 is FYEKMQ (reference sequence). The V gene lost 7 bases and the J gene lost 1 base, with 7 bases spanning the gap. The CDR3 is 12 residues long. CDR3 sequence (DNA): TGTGCCAGCAAGCAGGGGAACACTGAAGCTTTCTTT. Translation: CASKQGNTEAFF.

The chain couples TRBV28 to TRBJ2-1, with D tentatively TRBD1 (6 bases). The CDR3 length is 14 residues. Germline V gives CDR1 MDHEN, CDR2 SYDVKM. V was shortened by 6 bases and J by 5 bases, with 14 bases between the two germline ends. The CDR3 sequence: CASRPGTQNNEQFF. The CDR3 DNA reads TGTGCCAGCAGACCCGGGACACAAAACAATGAGCAGTTCTTC.

This clone appeared once. The chain links TRBV4-3 to TRBJ1-6; the D is unclear. Trimming shortened V by 3 bases and J by 7 bases, and 13 bases separated the two germline ends. Germline CDR1 LGHNA, CDR2 YSLEER. The CDR3 length is 15 residues. For the CDR3, the DNA is TGCGCCAGCAGCCAGCGGAATCAGCCAAATTCACCCCTCCACTTT. It yields the protein CASSQRNQPNSPLHF.

The chain links TRBV7-8 to TRBJ1-2; perhaps TRBD1 as D (5 bases). Trimming removed 0 bases from V and 6 bases from J, with 8 bases in between. Looked up from germline, CDR1 is SGHVS and CDR2 is FQNEAQ. This CDR3 has 13 residues. CDR3 in DNA: TGTGCCAGCAGCTTAGCAGCAGGGAATGGCTACACCTTC. Its translation: CASSLAAGNGYTF.

This clone was found a few times. The V gene is TRBV7-9, the J gene TRBJ2-5, with 9 bases that match TRBD2. The CDR3 is 17 residues long. Germline V gives CDR1 SEHNR, CDR2 FQNEAQ (reference sequence). Unmatched junction bases numbered 14, after V lost 5 bases and J lost 4 bases. The CDR3 region has the DNA TGTGCCAGCAGCCCGATTCACAAAGCGGGAGGATCAGAGACCCAGTACTTC. This translates into CASSPIHKAGGSETQYF.

The rearrangement links TRBV19 to TRBJ2-1; 7 nucleotides agree with TRBD2. The CDR3 runs to 14 residues. The V segment lost 6 bases and the J segment 8 bases; nucleotides outside the gene matches: 10. Germline V gene data show CDR1 as LNHDA and CDR2 as SQIVND (reference sequence). The CDR3 sequence: CASRDRAGTDEQFF. The DNA of the CDR3 is TGTGCCAGTAGGGATCGAGCGGGAACCGATGAGCAGTTCTTC.

This rearrangement joins TRBV10-3 to TRBJ2-1; the D gene is possibly TRBD2 (6 bases). Germline CDR1 and CDR2: ENHRY and SYGVKD. CDR3 length equals 14 residues. The V gene lost 7 bases and the J gene lost 4 bases, with 14 bases spanning the gap. CDR3: CAIKTGEWYNEQFF. The DNA of the CDR3 is TGTGCCATCAAAACGGGGGAATGGTACAATGAGCAGTTCTTC.

J is TRBJ2-7 and V is TRBV6-1; TRBD1 agrees at 9 bases. From germline, CDR1 is MNHNS and CDR2 SASEGT. V shed 10 bases and J 0 bases; nucleotides not matched to a gene: 4. This CDR3 spans 13 amino acids. The CDR3: CAIGTGTSYEQYF. The DNA of the CDR3 is TGTGCCATCGGGACAGGGACCTCCTACGAGCAGTACTTC.

CDR3 nucleotide sequence: TGCGCCAGCAGGTCCGATAGCAATCAGCCCCAGCATTTT. Translation: CASRSDSNQPQHF. This rearrangement joins TRBV5-1 to TRBJ1-5; D uncertain. This CDR3 is built from 13 residues. Germline values: CDR1 SGHRS, CDR2 YFSETQ. V gave up 5 bases and J gave up 0 bases, with 6 bases separating them.

This rearrangement joins TRBV5-1 to TRBJ1-2, with 8 bases identical to TRBD1. Trimming took 5 bases from V and 7 from J; bases not matched to a gene: 7. Germline V gene lookup returns CDR1 SGHRS and CDR2 YFSETQ. The CDR3 is made up of 13 amino acids. CDR3 sequence: CASSPGGLGGYTF. In DNA, the CDR3 is TGCGCCAGCAGTCCAGGGGGCTTAGGTGGCTACACCTTC.

This clone was counted a few times. V usage is TRBV11-2 and J usage is TRBJ2-1; D uncertain. Trimming removed 2 bases at V and 0 bases at J, with 14 bases between. The CDR3 totals 17 residues. Germline V gene lookup returns CDR1 SGHAT and CDR2 FQNNGV. CDR3 region: CASSLNSGFASYNEQFF. In nucleotides, the CDR3 is TGTGCCAGCAGCTTAAACAGTGGCTTCGCCTCCTACAATGAGCAGTTCTTC.